Listed below are T cell receptor beta chains from one sample, sequenced in a study of blood T cell repertoires in COVID-19. Method: immunoSEQ multiplex PCR; TCRdb's copy keeps in-frame clones and lacks some. Of about 160,000 clones listed, roughly 80% are singletons. The specimen sequenced was peripheral blood. These TCRs come from a man aged 60 to 69 with acute or convalescent COVID-19. CDR3s include the opening cysteine and the closing phenylalanine or tryptophan. Fields, in order: D gene, V gene, clone size, J gene, CDR3 DNA, CDR3 protein. A D gene is named only where the DNA matches it firmly. Clone size, where shown, is once, few, many, or a class for clones that have expanded.

D gene: TRBD1; V gene: TRBV4-3; clone size: -; J gene: TRBJ1-1; CDR3 DNA: TGCGCCAGCAGCCAAGAGAGGACAGGGCAGGCTTTCTTT; CDR3 protein: CASSQERTGQAFF
D gene: -; V gene: TRBV5-1; clone size: -; J gene: TRBJ2-4; CDR3 DNA: TGCGCCAGCAAGTGGGAGGCAGGCAAAAACATTCAGTACTTC; CDR3 protein: CASKWEAGKNIQYF
D gene: TRBD1; V gene: TRBV20-1; clone size: -; J gene: TRBJ1-1; CDR3 DNA: TGCAGTGCTAGTTGGGACAGACCCACTGAAGCTTTCTTT; CDR3 protein: CSASWDRPTEAFF
D gene: -; V gene: TRBV19; clone size: -; J gene: TRBJ2-3; CDR3 DNA: TGTGCCAGTAGTATGAAAGGAGTGGGCACAGATACGCAGTATTTT; CDR3 protein: CASSMKGVGTDTQYF
D gene: -; V gene: TRBV6-1; clone size: -; J gene: TRBJ1-5; CDR3 DNA: TGTGCCAGCAGTGAAGCCACCGGGTATCAGCCCCAGCATTTT; CDR3 protein: CASSEATGYQPQHF
D gene: -; V gene: TRBV30; clone size: -; J gene: TRBJ1-1; CDR3 DNA: TGTGCCTGGATGACCGAGGGGGAGGGCGAAGCTTTCTTT; CDR3 protein: CAWMTEGEGEAFF
D gene: TRBD1; V gene: TRBV25-1; clone size: -; J gene: TRBJ1-1; CDR3 DNA: TGTGCCAGCAGTGAATGGACAGGAGTGAACACTGAAGCTTTCTTT; CDR3 protein: CASSEWTGVNTEAFF
D gene: TRBD2; V gene: TRBV9; clone size: -; J gene: TRBJ2-3; CDR3 DNA: TGTGCCAGCAGCGTAGTCGGGGGGAGAGATACGCAGTATTTT; CDR3 protein: CASSVVGGRDTQYF
D gene: -; V gene: TRBV6-5; clone size: -; J gene: TRBJ1-2; CDR3 DNA: TGTGCCAGCAGTCAGGGGCCTAACTATGGCTACACCTTC; CDR3 protein: CASSQGPNYGYTF
D gene: -; V gene: TRBV29-1; clone size: -; J gene: TRBJ1-1; CDR3 DNA: TGCAGCACGGGACAATCGAACACTGAAGCTTTCTTT; CDR3 protein: CSTGQSNTEAFF
D gene: TRBD2; V gene: TRBV6-1; clone size: -; J gene: TRBJ2-1; CDR3 DNA: TGTGCCAGCAGTGAGGCGCGGGGGGGAACCTACAATGAGCAGTTCTTC; CDR3 protein: CASSEARGGTYNEQFF
D gene: TRBD1; V gene: TRBV5-4; clone size: -; J gene: TRBJ2-1; CDR3 DNA: TGTGCCAGCAGCCCGGGGACAGGGGAATTTGAGCAGTTCTTC; CDR3 protein: CASSPGTGEFEQFF
D gene: TRBD1; V gene: TRBV6-5; clone size: -; J gene: TRBJ2-5; CDR3 DNA: TGTGCCAGCAGAGGGACAGCCCAAGAGACCCAGTACTTC; CDR3 protein: CASRGTAQETQYF
D gene: TRBD1; V gene: TRBV5-8; clone size: -; J gene: TRBJ1-3; CDR3 DNA: TGTGCCAGCAGGGCTACCGGGACAGGGGGATCTGGAAACACCATATATTTT; CDR3 protein: CASRATGTGGSGNTIYF
D gene: -; V gene: TRBV3-1/TRBV3-2; clone size: -; J gene: TRBJ2-2; CDR3 DNA: TGTGCCAGCAGCCAGATAGGGGACACCGGGGAGCTGTTTTTT; CDR3 protein: CASSQIGDTGELFF
D gene: TRBD1; V gene: TRBV5-4; clone size: -; J gene: TRBJ1-6; CDR3 DNA: TGTGCCAGCAGCTTGGACGCAGGGGGCCCTAATTCACCCCTCCACTTT; CDR3 protein: CASSLDAGGPNSPLHF
D gene: -; V gene: TRBV18; clone size: -; J gene: TRBJ1-1; CDR3 DNA: TGTGCCAGCTCGGCAGGGGCCCTCAGCACTGAAGCTTTCTTT; CDR3 protein: CASSAGALSTEAFF
D gene: TRBD2; V gene: TRBV24-1; clone size: once; J gene: TRBJ2-2; CDR3 DNA: TGTGCCACCAGTGACCAGACTAGCGGGGTCACCGGGGAGCTGTTTTTT; CDR3 protein: CATSDQTSGVTGELFF
D gene: TRBD1; V gene: TRBV7-9; clone size: few; J gene: TRBJ2-2; CDR3 DNA: TGTGCCAGCAGCTTAATTTGGACAGGGACCACCGGGGAGCTGTTTTTT; CDR3 protein: CASSLIWTGTTGELFF
D gene: -; V gene: TRBV2; clone size: -; J gene: TRBJ1-1; CDR3 DNA: TGTGCCAGCATAGCTCGTAGACAGCCGAACACTGAAGCTTTCTTT; CDR3 protein: CASIARRQPNTEAFF
D gene: TRBD1; V gene: TRBV5-4; clone size: -; J gene: TRBJ2-7; CDR3 DNA: TGTGCCAGCAGCTCCGGGACAGAGAGCTCCTACGAGCAGTACTTC; CDR3 protein: CASSSGTESSYEQYF
D gene: -; V gene: TRBV9; clone size: -; J gene: TRBJ2-7; CDR3 DNA: TGTGCCAGCAGCGTAGGAGAGGGCACCTACGAGCAGTACTTC; CDR3 protein: CASSVGEGTYEQYF
D gene: -; V gene: TRBV27; clone size: -; J gene: TRBJ2-5; CDR3 DNA: TGTGCCAGCGCTGGACAGGTGCGGGGGACCCAGTACTTC; CDR3 protein: CASAGQVRGTQYF
D gene: TRBD1; V gene: TRBV4-1; clone size: -; J gene: TRBJ1-2; CDR3 DNA: TGCGCCAGCAGGGGATACGGGACAGAAAATGGCTACACCTTC; CDR3 protein: CASRGYGTENGYTF
D gene: TRBD1; V gene: TRBV27; clone size: -; J gene: TRBJ1-5; CDR3 DNA: TGTGCCAGCAGTTTTACGGGACAGCAAAATCAGCCCCAGCATTTT; CDR3 protein: CASSFTGQQNQPQHF
D gene: TRBD1; V gene: TRBV4-2; clone size: few; J gene: TRBJ1-1; CDR3 DNA: TGTGCCAGCAGCCGCCGGGACAGCCCGAACACTGAAGCTTTCTTT; CDR3 protein: CASSRRDSPNTEAFF
D gene: -; V gene: TRBV9; clone size: -; J gene: TRBJ2-5; CDR3 DNA: TGTGCCAGCGCCGAGACAGGTCACTTTGAAAAGACCCAGTACTTC; CDR3 protein: CASAETGHFEKTQYF
D gene: TRBD1; V gene: TRBV28; clone size: -; J gene: TRBJ2-1; CDR3 DNA: TGTGCCAGCAGTCTGTGGGACAGATACAATGAGCAGTTCTTC; CDR3 protein: CASSLWDRYNEQFF
D gene: -; V gene: TRBV5-4; clone size: -; J gene: TRBJ2-7; CDR3 DNA: TGTGCCAGCAGCTTGAGGGGGGGCTACGAGCAGTACTTC; CDR3 protein: CASSLRGGYEQYF
D gene: TRBD1; V gene: TRBV18; clone size: once; J gene: TRBJ2-7; CDR3 DNA: TGTGCCAGCTCATCAGAGGGACAGGGGAAGCAGTACTTC; CDR3 protein: CASSSEGQGKQYF
D gene: TRBD1; V gene: TRBV4-1; clone size: -; J gene: TRBJ1-2; CDR3 DNA: TGCGCCAGCAGCCAAGACCCTACGACAGGGGCGGCCTATGGCTACACCTTC; CDR3 protein: CASSQDPTTGAAYGYTF
D gene: TRBD1; V gene: TRBV25-1; clone size: -; J gene: TRBJ2-2; CDR3 DNA: TGTGCCAGCAGTGTAGACAGGGTTAGCACCGGGGAGCTGTTTTTT; CDR3 protein: CASSVDRVSTGELFF
D gene: -; V gene: TRBV10-1; clone size: few; J gene: TRBJ1-1; CDR3 DNA: TGCGCCAGCAGTGAGTTTTGCGGGAACACTGAAGCTTTCTTT; CDR3 protein: CASSEFCGNTEAFF
D gene: TRBD1; V gene: TRBV11-2; clone size: -; J gene: TRBJ2-7; CDR3 DNA: TGTGCCAGCAGCTACACGTACAGGGGGCTCGTCGAGCAGTACTTC; CDR3 protein: CASSYTYRGLVEQYF
D gene: TRBD1; V gene: TRBV7-6; clone size: -; J gene: TRBJ2-5; CDR3 DNA: TGTGCCAGCAGCCCCGGACAGGGGTTATACCAAGAGACCCAGTACTTC; CDR3 protein: CASSPGQGLYQETQYF
D gene: -; V gene: TRBV11-2; clone size: -; J gene: TRBJ1-2; CDR3 DNA: TGTGCCAGCAGCCTCCCCGGAGCCCTTTCTTATGGCTACACCTTC; CDR3 protein: CASSLPGALSYGYTF
D gene: -; V gene: TRBV24-1; clone size: -; J gene: TRBJ1-2; CDR3 DNA: TGTGCCACCAGTGTAACCGCGAACTATGGCTACACCTTC; CDR3 protein: CATSVTANYGYTF
D gene: TRBD2; V gene: TRBV4-1; clone size: -; J gene: TRBJ2-7; CDR3 DNA: TGCGCCAGCAGCCAAGCTAGCGGGGGCTCCTACGAGCAGTACTTC; CDR3 protein: CASSQASGGSYEQYF
D gene: -; V gene: TRBV10-3; clone size: -; J gene: TRBJ2-1; CDR3 DNA: TGTGCCATCGCCTTGACAGCTGAATACAATGAGCAGTTCTTC; CDR3 protein: CAIALTAEYNEQFF
D gene: -; V gene: TRBV3-1/TRBV3-2; clone size: -; J gene: TRBJ1-2; CDR3 DNA: TGTGCCAGCAGCCAAGTACAAGGGAGAGCCGGCTACACCTTC; CDR3 protein: CASSQVQGRAGYTF
D gene: -; V gene: TRBV18; clone size: -; J gene: TRBJ1-4; CDR3 DNA: TGTGCCAGCTCACCAGGGCTCCTCAGGTCTAATGAAAAACTGTTTTTT; CDR3 protein: CASSPGLLRSNEKLFF
D gene: TRBD1; V gene: TRBV2; clone size: -; J gene: TRBJ2-1; CDR3 DNA: TGTGCCAGCAGTGATATCCCCGGGGACAGGGTCGATGAGCAGTTCTTC; CDR3 protein: CASSDIPGDRVDEQFF
D gene: TRBD2; V gene: TRBV11-2; clone size: -; J gene: TRBJ2-1; CDR3 DNA: TGTGCCAGCAGCTTAGATTCTTTTCGAAGCGGGATCCCCTACAATGAGCAGTTCTTC; CDR3 protein: CASSLDSFRSGIPYNEQFF
D gene: -; V gene: TRBV28; clone size: once; J gene: TRBJ1-5; CDR3 DNA: TGTGCCAGCAGTCCAACATATAATCAGCCCCAGCATTTT; CDR3 protein: CASSPTYNQPQHF
D gene: -; V gene: TRBV7-2; clone size: once; J gene: TRBJ1-4; CDR3 DNA: TGTGCCAGCAGCTTAAATTCTGGAGGGGAAAAACTGTTTTTT; CDR3 protein: CASSLNSGGEKLFF
D gene: TRBD1; V gene: TRBV2; clone size: -; J gene: TRBJ2-1; CDR3 DNA: TGTGCCAGCAAAAAAGCAGTGATAAGGGACAGTTACAATGAGCAGTTCTTC; CDR3 protein: CASKKAVIRDSYNEQFF
D gene: -; V gene: TRBV24-1; clone size: -; J gene: TRBJ2-1; CDR3 DNA: TGTGCCACCAGTGATTTTGAGGGGGGGGGCTCGTCCTACAATGAGCAGTTCTTC; CDR3 protein: CATSDFEGGGSSYNEQFF
D gene: -; V gene: TRBV5-6; clone size: -; J gene: TRBJ1-2; CDR3 DNA: TGTGCCAGCAGCTACTTACAGAGCGGCTACACCTTC; CDR3 protein: CASSYLQSGYTF
D gene: -; V gene: TRBV24-1; clone size: -; J gene: TRBJ2-3; CDR3 DNA: TGTGCCACCCAGACAGCTAGCACAGATACGCAGTATTTT; CDR3 protein: CATQTASTDTQYF